This T cell receptor (beta chain) derives from a study of shared clonotypes between healthy human individuals. Sequencing was performed with immunoSEQ multiplex PCR; in TCRdb, only in-frame clones are kept and a portion is missing. Here the sample spans around 700,000 clones, approximately 79% being singletons. Notes on this clone: As yet, its antigen is unknown.

Per the germline V gene, CDR1 is SGHNT and CDR2 is YYREEE (reference sequence). V was pared by 3 bases and J by 5 bases, with 4 bases of the junction left unmatched. The CDR3 runs to 15 residues. Findings of the study overall: The sole specimen, blood, was sampled, and tissue repertoires likely differ.

The gene calls are TRBV5-4 and TRBJ2-1; 11 positions match TRBD2. Sequenced material: memory CD4+ T cells sorted from blood. The subset denotes: CD45RA-negative fraction. The sequence was collected from a woman younger than 45 in good health. In nucleotides, the CDR3 is TGTGCCAGCAGCTCCGGGACTAGCGGACACAATGAGCAGTTCTTC. Translation: CASSSGTSGHNEQFF.